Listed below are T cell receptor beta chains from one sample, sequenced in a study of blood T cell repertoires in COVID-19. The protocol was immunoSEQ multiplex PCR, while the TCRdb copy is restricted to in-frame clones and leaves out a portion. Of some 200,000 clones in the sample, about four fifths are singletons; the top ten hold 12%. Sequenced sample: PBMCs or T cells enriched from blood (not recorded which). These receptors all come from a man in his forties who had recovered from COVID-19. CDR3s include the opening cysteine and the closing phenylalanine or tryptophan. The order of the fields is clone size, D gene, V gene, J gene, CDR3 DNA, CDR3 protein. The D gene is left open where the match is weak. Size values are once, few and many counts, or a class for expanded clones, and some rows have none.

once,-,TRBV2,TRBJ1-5,TGTGCCAGCAGAGTGATAGGGAGGGAGCCCCAGCATTTT,CASRVIGREPQHF
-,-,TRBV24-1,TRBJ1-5,TGTGCCACCAGTGGACGGGTAAATCAGCCCCAGCATTTT,CATSGRVNQPQHF
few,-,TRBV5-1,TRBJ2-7,TGCGCCAGCAGCTTGGCCTTGAGGTACCCTCCAAGCGAGCAGTACTTC,CASSLALRYPPSEQYF
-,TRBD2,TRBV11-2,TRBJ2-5,TGTGCCAGCAGCTTGCCGGGAGGGCTCCGAGAGACCCAGTACTTC,CASSLPGGLRETQYF
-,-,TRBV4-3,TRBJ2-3,TGCGCCAGCAGCCAGTCCAACGCCCCGGGCACAGATACGCAGTATTTT,CASSQSNAPGTDTQYF
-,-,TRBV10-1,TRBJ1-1,TGCGCCAGCAGTGACAGGCCGAACACTGAAGCTTTCTTT,CASSDRPNTEAFF
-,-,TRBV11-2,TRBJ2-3,TGTGCCAGCAGCTTAGTGGTCGGGGTAGATACGCAGTATTTT,CASSLVVGVDTQYF
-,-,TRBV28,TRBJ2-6,TGTGCCAGCAGACCGTCGTGGGGGGTTGGGGCCAACGTCCTGACTTTC,CASRPSWGVGANVLTF
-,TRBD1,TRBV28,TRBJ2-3,TGTGCCAGCAGTTCCCTCGGGACAGGGGCAGATACGCAGTATTTT,CASSSLGTGADTQYF
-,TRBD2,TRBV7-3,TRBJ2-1,TGTGCCAGCAGCCCCTTAGCGGGACTTCAGTTCTTC,CASSPLAGLQFF
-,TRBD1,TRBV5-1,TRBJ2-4,TGCGCCAGCAGCACAGGACAGGTGGTAGACATTCAGTACTTC,CASSTGQVVDIQYF
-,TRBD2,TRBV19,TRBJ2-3,TGTGCCAGTAGTATGTGGCTAGCGGGGGGCACAGATACGCAGTATTTT,CASSMWLAGGTDTQYF
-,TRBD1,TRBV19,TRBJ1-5,TGTGCCAGTAGTCACCGGGACAGCCACCAGCCCCAGCATTTT,CASSHRDSHQPQHF
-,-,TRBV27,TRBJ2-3,TGTGCCAGCAGTCGACACTCTACAGATACGCAGTATTTT,CASSRHSTDTQYF
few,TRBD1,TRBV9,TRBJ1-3,TGTGCCAGCAGCACCCAGGGACAGCCCCTGCCCGGACACACCATATATTTT,CASSTQGQPLPGHTIYF
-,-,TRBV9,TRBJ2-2,TGTGCCAGCAGCCCGCGGGACACCGGGGAGCTGTTTTTT,CASSPRDTGELFF
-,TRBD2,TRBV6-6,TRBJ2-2,TGTGCCAGCAGTCAAAGAGCGGGAGGGCCAGGCACCGGGGAGCTGTTTTTT,CASSQRAGGPGTGELFF
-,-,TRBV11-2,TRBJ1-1,TGTGCCAGCAGCTTACCTCACGGTGGCACTGAAGCTTTCTTT,CASSLPHGGTEAFF
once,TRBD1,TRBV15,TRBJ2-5,TGTGCCACCAGCAGAGATCGCCAAGGGACAGGGGGAGAGACCCAGTACTTC,CATSRDRQGTGGETQYF
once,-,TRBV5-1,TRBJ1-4,TGCGCCAGCAGCTTGGCCTATGGGGCGGATGAAAAACTGTTTTTT,CASSLAYGADEKLFF
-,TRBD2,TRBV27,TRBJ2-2,TGTGCCAGCAGTTTTATGGGGGGGTTTGGGAACACCGGGGAGCTGTTTTTT,CASSFMGGFGNTGELFF
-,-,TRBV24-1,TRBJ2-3,TGTGCCACCAGTGATTTCCCGACGGGTTATAGGGATACGCAGTATTTT,CATSDFPTGYRDTQYF
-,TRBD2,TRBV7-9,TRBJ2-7,TGTGCCAGCAGCTTAGGGGCGACGCGGGGGTTCTTGACCTACGAGCAGTACTTC,CASSLGATRGFLTYEQYF
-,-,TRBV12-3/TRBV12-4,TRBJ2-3,TGTGCCAGCAGGTGGCCGAGCACAGATACGCAGTATTTT,CASRWPSTDTQYF
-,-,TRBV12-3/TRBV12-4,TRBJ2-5,TGTGCCAGCAGTTTCCCTAACCAAGAGACCCAGTACTTC,CASSFPNQETQYF
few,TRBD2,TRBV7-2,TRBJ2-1,TGTGCCAGCAGCTCCCGACTAGCCCTCTACAATGAGCAGTTCTTC,CASSSRLALYNEQFF
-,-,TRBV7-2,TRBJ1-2,TGTGCCAGCAGCTTAGTAGGACATATTGGGGATTTTGGTGGCTACACCTTC,CASSLVGHIGDFGGYTF
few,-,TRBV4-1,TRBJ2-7,TGCGCCAGCAGCCAAGTGGCGGCTTACTACGAGCAGTACTTC,CASSQVAAYYEQYF
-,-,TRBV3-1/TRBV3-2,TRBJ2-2,TGTGCCAGCACCGGATATGGACTAGGGGGCACCGGGGAGCTGTTTTTT,CASTGYGLGGTGELFF
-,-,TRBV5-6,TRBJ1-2,TGTGCCAGCAGCTTCGCTCCAGGGGCGGGTGGCTACACCTTC,CASSFAPGAGGYTF
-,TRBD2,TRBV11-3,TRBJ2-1,TGTGCCAGCAGCTTAGGCGGCCTAGCGGGAGGTTTGGATGAGCAGTTCTTC,CASSLGGLAGGLDEQFF
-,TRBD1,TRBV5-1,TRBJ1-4,TGCGCCAGCAGCCCGTTACAGGGGGCTAAGGGTGAAAAACTGTTTTTT,CASSPLQGAKGEKLFF
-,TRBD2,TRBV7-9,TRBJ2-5,TGTGCCAGCAGCGCAGAGCGGGAGGGCCATGAGACCCAGTACTTC,CASSAEREGHETQYF
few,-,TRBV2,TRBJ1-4,TGTGCCAGCAGTGGAGACTATAATGAAAAACTGTTTTTT,CASSGDYNEKLFF
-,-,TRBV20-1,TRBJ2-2,TGCAGTGCTAGTGGACTGGCGAGCGAGAACACCGGGGAGCTGTTTTTT,CSASGLASENTGELFF
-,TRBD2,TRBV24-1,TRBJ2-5,TGTGCCACCAGTGATCTAGCGGGAGGGACCCAGTACTTC,CATSDLAGGTQYF
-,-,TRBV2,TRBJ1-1,TGTGCCAGCAGAAAAGGGGTCATGAACACTGAAGCTTTCTTT,CASRKGVMNTEAFF
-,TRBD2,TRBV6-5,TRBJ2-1,TGTGCCAGCGGCAGGACTAGCGGCGACAATGAGCAGTTCTTC,CASGRTSGDNEQFF
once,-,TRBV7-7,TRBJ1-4,TGTGCCAGCAGCGCCCGTACGGGGGATAATGAAAAACTGTTTTTT,CASSARTGDNEKLFF
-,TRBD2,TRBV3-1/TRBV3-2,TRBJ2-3,TGTGCCAGCAGCCAAGCGCGACTAGCAGACGACTCGCAGTATTTT,CASSQARLADDSQYF
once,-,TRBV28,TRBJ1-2,TGTGCCAGCAGCTCAGGGGAAGGTGGATTTGGCTATGGCTACACCTTC,CASSSGEGGFGYGYTF
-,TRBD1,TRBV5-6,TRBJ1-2,TGTGCCAGCAGTCCCCGGGACAGGATGAACTATGGCTACACCTTC,CASSPRDRMNYGYTF
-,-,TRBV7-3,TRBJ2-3,TGTGCCAGCAGCTTACGGGCGGGAAGCACAGATACGCAGTATTTT,CASSLRAGSTDTQYF
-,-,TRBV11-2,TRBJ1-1,TGTGCCAGCAGCTTAGACTCGAGGACAGTTCCTGAAGCTTTCTTT,CASSLDSRTVPEAFF
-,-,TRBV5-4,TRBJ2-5,TGTGCCAGCAGCTTGGGACAGAGGCAAGAGACCCAGTACTTC,CASSLGQRQETQYF
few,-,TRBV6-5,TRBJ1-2,TGTGCCAGCAGTTTATCCGGGAGCTATGGCTACACCTTC,CASSLSGSYGYTF
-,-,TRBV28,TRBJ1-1,TGTGCCAGCCCTCCTCTCAGGGATCTGAAGACTGAAGCTTTCTTT,CASPPLRDLKTEAFF
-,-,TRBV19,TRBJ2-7,TGTGCCAGTACCCCCTTTAGCGGTTCCTACGAGCAGTACTTC,CASTPFSGSYEQYF
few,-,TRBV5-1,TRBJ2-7,TGCGCCAGCAGCTTGGTCCCAGAATCAGGGGACGAGCAGTACTTC,CASSLVPESGDEQYF
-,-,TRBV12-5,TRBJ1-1,TGTGCTAGTGGTTTCTATGGTTACACTGAAGCTTTCTTT,CASGFYGYTEAFF
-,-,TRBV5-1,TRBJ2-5,TGCGCCAGCAGCCCTGGACAGCGGACCGCTTCGGTCCAAGAGACCCAGTACTTC,CASSPGQRTASVQETQYF
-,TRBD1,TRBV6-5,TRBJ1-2,TGTGCCAGCAGGGTACAGGGGGCGAGTGGCTACACCTTC,CASRVQGASGYTF
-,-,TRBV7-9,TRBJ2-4,TGTGCCAGCAGCCCGTGGGGGGAGGCCAAAAACATTCAGTACTTC,CASSPWGEAKNIQYF
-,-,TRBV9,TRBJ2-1,TGTGCCAGCAGCGCTGACGGGGTTCTATCCTACAATGAGCAGTTCTTC,CASSADGVLSYNEQFF
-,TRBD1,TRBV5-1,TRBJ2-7,TGCGCCAGCAGCTGGGACAGGGCGGAATACGAGCAGTACTTC,CASSWDRAEYEQYF